Below are 17 T cell receptor beta chains sequenced from a single sample in a study of OX40 agonist ivuxolimab in advanced cancers. Profiling relied on immunoSEQ multiplex PCR, and the TCRdb table lists in-frame clones only, not all of them. The sample has about 17,000 clones, about 90% seen once. The sequenced sample was CD4+ or CD8+ T cells sorted from blood, obtained in a trial of the OX40 agonist ivuxolimab. The receptors originated from an adult with an advanced solid tumor such as melanoma, head and neck, liver or kidney cancer.

The chain couples TRBV5-1 to TRBJ2-7; D uncertain. Trimming stripped 3 bases from V and 5 bases from J, with 12 bases between. The CDR3 is 13 residues long. The V gene's germline CDR1 is SGHRS and CDR2 YFSETQ. CDR3 coding DNA: TGCGCCAGCAGCTCAAACTTGGGCAACGAGCAGTACTTC. It is translated as CASSSNLGNEQYF.

The chain combines TRBV19 with TRBJ2-1; D is undetermined. V was cut by 8 bases and J by 0 bases, with 8 bases left in between. The CDR3 has 13 residues. CDR1 is LNHDA, CDR2 SQIVND, per germline (reference sequence). Here the CDR3 reads CASGSNSYNEQFF. In DNA, the CDR3 is TGTGCCAGTGGGTCAAACTCCTACAATGAGCAGTTCTTC.

This chain joins TRBV11-2 and TRBJ1-5, with D possibly being TRBD1 (6 bases). CDR1 is SGHAT and CDR2 is FQNNGV in the germline V gene. V lost 2 bases, J lost 6 bases, and 14 bases lay in between. The CDR3 is 15 residues long. The CDR3 reads CASSLHPEGGQPQHF. CDR3 sequence (DNA): TGTGCCAGCAGCTTACATCCCGAAGGGGGTCAGCCCCAGCATTTT.

The V call is TRBV9, the J call TRBJ1-3; tentatively, D is TRBD1 (5 bases). The CDR3 extends over 14 amino acids. The germline V gene encodes CDR1 SGDLS and CDR2 YYNGEE. V dropped 6 bases and J dropped 4 bases, with 14 bases sitting between them. CDR3 region: CASNKGEAGNTIYF. Here the CDR3 DNA reads TGTGCCAGCAACAAAGGGGAGGCAGGAAACACCATATATTTT.

The genes are TRBV7-6 and TRBJ2-2, with D unresolved. From germline, CDR1 is SGHVS and CDR2 FNYEAQ. This CDR3 is built from 13 residues. The V gene lost 5 bases and the J gene lost 5 bases, with 9 bases spanning the gap. The CDR3 DNA sequence: TGTGCCAGCAGCCTGGGCCCGACCGGGGAGCTGTTTTTT. Its translation: CASSLGPTGELFF.

The rearrangement links TRBV9 to TRBJ2-1; 12 nucleotides line up with TRBD2. In germline, CDR1 is SGDLS, CDR2 YYNGEE. The CDR3 extends over 20 amino acids. The V gene end was trimmed by 5 bases and the J gene end by 0 bases; junction bases not matched to a gene: 15. CDR3 nucleotides: TGTGCCAGCAGTTTGGCCGGGACTAGCGGGTTCCTTAGCTCCTACAATGAGCAGTTCTTC. This codes for CASSLAGTSGFLSSYNEQFF.

This rearrangement joins TRBV5-5 to TRBJ1-2; TRBD1 matches at 10 bases. V lost 3 bases to trimming and J lost 8 bases; unmatched junction nucleotides: 10. Germline CDR1 and CDR2: SGHKS and YYEKEE (reference sequence). The CDR3 consists of 15 residues. The CDR3 nucleotides are TGTGCCAGCAGCTCCGGGACAGGGGTGTTTAAGGGCTACACCTTC. Its translation: CASSSGTGVFKGYTF. Complete variable domain (other parts from reference TRBV5-5 and TRBJ1-2): DAGVTQSPTHLIKTRGQQVTLRCSPISGHKSVSWYQQVLGQGPQFIFQYYEKEERGRGNFPDRFSARQFPNYSSELNVNALLLGDSALYLCASSSGTGVFKGYTFGSGTRLTVV.

This clone was seen a single time. The chain carries TRBV30 and TRBJ1-2; TRBD1 is a possible D gene (6 bases). CDR3 length: 12 residues. Germline V gene lookup returns CDR1 GTSNPN and CDR2 SVGIG (reference sequence). The V end was cut by 4 bases, the J end by 8 bases, with 14 bases between. DNA of the CDR3: TGTGCCTGGACCCCGGTGAGGGGGGGCTACACCTTC. It yields the protein CAWTPVRGGYTF.

This clone was counted a few times. The chain joins TRBV11-2 to TRBJ1-2, with a weak D call TRBD1 (6 bases). CDR1 SGHAT and CDR2 FQNNGV come from the germline V gene. The CDR3 consists of 11 residues. V dropped 5 bases and J dropped 14 bases, with 15 bases sitting between them. The CDR3 nucleotides read TGTGCCAGCAGCCTCTGGACAGCTAAGACCTTC. Protein product: CASSLWTAKTF. The variable domain in full, completed from reference TRBV11-2 and TRBJ1-2, reads EAGVAQSPRYKIIEKRQSVAFWCNPISGHATLYWYQQILGQGPKLLIQFQNNGVVDDSQLPKDRFSAERLKGVDSTLKIQPAKLEDSAVYLCASSLWTAKTFGSGTRLTVV.

This clone is categorized as medium-sized. The V and J genes are TRBV5-5 and TRBJ1-1; 9 nucleotides line up with TRBD1. This CDR3 is built from 16 residues. J lost 5 bases, V lost 4 bases, and 12 bases had no gene match. Germline V gene lookup returns CDR1 SGHKS and CDR2 YYEKEE (reference sequence). Here the CDR3 reads CASSTREQGARTEAFF. CDR3 sequence (DNA): TGTGCCAGCAGCACCCGGGAACAGGGGGCGCGAACTGAAGCTTTCTTT.

The chain couples TRBV4-1 to TRBJ2-1; D is perhaps TRBD1 or TRBD2 (5 bases each). The V gene lost 1 base and the J gene lost 5 bases, with 18 bases spanning the gap. The germline V gene has CDR1 MGHRA and CDR2 YSYEKL. This CDR3 region has 17 residues. CDR3 amino acids: CASSQGKGPGFDNEQFF. The CDR3, as DNA: TGCGCCAGCAGCCAAGGAAAGGGGCCGGGATTCGACAATGAGCAGTTCTTC.

This chain links TRBV18 with TRBJ1-1, with D tentatively TRBD1 (5 bases). V lost 5 bases and J 7 bases, leaving 8 bases between the germline ends. The CDR3 has 11 amino acids. The V gene's germline CDR1 is KGHSH and CDR2 LQKENI. The CDR3 sequence: CASSGGDEAFF. Written as DNA, the CDR3 is TGTGCCAGCTCAGGAGGGGATGAAGCTTTCTTT.

The chain couples TRBV27 to TRBJ2-2, with 7 positions matching TRBD1. Germline V lookup: CDR1 MNHEY, CDR2 SMNVEV (reference sequence). V dropped 1 base and J dropped 3; count of bases not matched to a gene: 5. CDR3 size: 16 residues. The CDR3 nucleotides are TGTGCCAGCAGTTTATATCCAGGGGGAGACACCGGGGAGCTGTTTTTT. Translation gives CASSLYPGGDTGELFF.

The CDR3 here is CASSSKGAGTEQFF. CDR3 in DNA: TGTGCCAGCAGTTCAAAAGGGGCGGGCACTGAGCAGTTCTTC. The rearrangement uses TRBV9 and TRBJ2-1, with D perhaps assigned TRBD1 or TRBD2 (5 bases each). CDR1 SGDLS and CDR2 YYNGEE come from the germline V gene. The length of the CDR3 is 14 residues. Trimming cost V 5 bases and J 9 bases, with 18 bases left between them.

This clone was seen just once. The gene calls are TRBV7-9 and TRBJ2-7, with 10 bases lining up with TRBD2. V was clipped by 3 bases and J by 3 bases; unmatched bases: 2. The CDR3 is 14 residues long. Germline values: CDR1 SEHNR, CDR2 FQNEAQ (reference sequence). CDR3 sequence: CASSFGLADYEQYF. DNA of the CDR3: TGTGCCAGCAGCTTCGGACTAGCGGACTACGAGCAGTACTTC.

This rearrangement joins TRBV2 to TRBJ1-3; a weak D match, TRBD1 (6 bases). There are 14 residues in the CDR3. The ends were cut back, 6 bases at V and 3 bases at J, with 12 bases in the middle. Germline V CDR1 and CDR2: SNHLY, FYNNEI. The DNA of the CDR3 is TGTGCCAGCAGACAGGGAATAGATGGAAACACCATATATTTT. The encoded protein is CASRQGIDGNTIYF.

V usage is TRBV4-1 and J usage is TRBJ2-1; 7 bases align to TRBD1. Trimming took 4 bases from V and 7 from J; bases not matched to a gene: 4. From germline, CDR1 is MGHRA and CDR2 YSYEKL. The CDR3 extends over 13 amino acids. The CDR3 nucleotides read TGCGCCAGCAGCCTGACAGGGTTGAATGAGCAGTTCTTC. Protein: CASSLTGLNEQFF.